This T cell receptor (beta chain) derives from a study of breast tumors, draining lymph nodes, adjacent tissues. General study findings and limits: Tumor repertoires ranked between lymph nodes and nontumor tissue in diversity, with V and J gene preferences. The data were judged consistent with most tumor T cells coming from lymph node and expanding in tumor. Tumor and nontumor repertoires were significantly more similar in luminal-like than in basal-like breast cancer. That most tumor T cells come from lymph nodes remained unproven.

The lymph nodes were axillary draining lymph nodes from breast cancer patients. Using its own MiXCR run on the multiplex PCR reads, TCRdb lists one record per CDR3 protein. Of 180,000 or so distinct CDR3 sequences listed, around a third are singletons. This clonotype was found many times. Its antigen is not known. Per germline, CDR1 MGHDK and CDR2 SYGVNS. The CDR3 is made up of 16 amino acids. The germline V and J ends were trimmed by 6 bases and 7 bases, with 22 bases remaining between them. Sequencing was carried out using axillary lymph node tissue. J is TRBJ2-1 and V is TRBV25-1; D possibly uses TRBD1 or TRBD2 (6 bases each). The clonotype originates from a female donor with breast cancer. Some clones in this sample may be carry-over from other donors' samples. The CDR3 nucleotides read TGTGCCAGCAGGGGGGGCCTCGGGAGATTTATTAATGAGCAGTTCTTC. Its protein is CASRGGLGRFINEQFF.